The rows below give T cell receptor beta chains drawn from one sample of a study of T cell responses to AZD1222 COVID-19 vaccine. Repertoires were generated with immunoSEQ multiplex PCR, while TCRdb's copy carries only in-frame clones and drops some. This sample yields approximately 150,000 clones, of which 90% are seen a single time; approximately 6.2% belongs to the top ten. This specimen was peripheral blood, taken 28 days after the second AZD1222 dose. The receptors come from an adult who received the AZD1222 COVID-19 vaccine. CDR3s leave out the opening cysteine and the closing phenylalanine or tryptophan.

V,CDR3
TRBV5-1,ASSLGSRDRDTDTQY
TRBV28,ASSRQLARYNEQF
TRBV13,ASSYESPGANVLT
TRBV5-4,ASSSLTGYSKNIQY
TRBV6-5,ASRTEGQDQETQY
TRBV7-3,ASSSGQGPEAF
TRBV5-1,ASSLGLAGYRTDTQY
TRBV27,ASSSPRLTGSYEQY
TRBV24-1,ATSEAWGSTDTQY
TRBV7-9,ASSLTGGADTQY
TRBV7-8,ASSLGMGNGYT
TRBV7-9,ASSELGQGGTGELF
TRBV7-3,ASSSGNLGETQY
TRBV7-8,ASSLQNRGRHTEAF
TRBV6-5,ASSYRGLAAYEQY
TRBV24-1,ATSAGRDLEQY
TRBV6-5,ASSQTGGYEQY
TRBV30,AWGTDYGYT
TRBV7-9,ASSYRKNTEAF
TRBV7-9,ASSPHRAGTGELF
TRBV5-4,ASSLTSGYTGELF
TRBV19,ASSPQGGRRQSGNTIY
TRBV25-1,ASSDLGQGRSGNTIY
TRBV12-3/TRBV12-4,ASKAGGEKLF
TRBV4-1,ASSQDDREAPGTQY
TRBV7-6,ASSRRWTGNTGELF
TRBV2,ASSDLARGLEQY
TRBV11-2,ASSRPGAVVIQY
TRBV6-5,ASSYSEKLF
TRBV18,ASSLVGGVSYEQY
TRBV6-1,ASSVGLAGVMTDTQY
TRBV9,ASSVKGTGSVSPLH
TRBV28,ASSLEGDLEASDQPQH
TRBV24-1,ATSDTDRGEYNEQF
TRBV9,ASSVTVGTGGNTIY
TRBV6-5,ASLAAGAQNGYT
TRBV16,ASSQSASPSYEQY
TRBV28,ASSLGGAGNQPQH
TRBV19,ASSIDGGGTTRDTEAF
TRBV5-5,ASSLQGSYEQY
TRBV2,ASSDTPGRGNIQY
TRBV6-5,ASSWQTGRTDTQY
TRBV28,ATRGGTGEANSPLH
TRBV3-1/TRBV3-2,ASSQEVGAYNEQF
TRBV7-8,ASSPRIDSNQPQH
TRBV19,ASSDLRGRGAYNEQF
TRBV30,ACTQGSSGNTIY
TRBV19,ASTPGHSNEKLF
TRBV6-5,ASSYSTGSGANVLT
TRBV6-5,ASSPRIDNYGYT
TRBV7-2,ASSSPGAGRAQETQY
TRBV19,ASSMTSGVGDTQY
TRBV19,ASSIEQGSSNQPQH
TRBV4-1,ASSPSPGTGGSGKVWNSPLH
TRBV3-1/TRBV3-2,ASSQGGGEYGYT